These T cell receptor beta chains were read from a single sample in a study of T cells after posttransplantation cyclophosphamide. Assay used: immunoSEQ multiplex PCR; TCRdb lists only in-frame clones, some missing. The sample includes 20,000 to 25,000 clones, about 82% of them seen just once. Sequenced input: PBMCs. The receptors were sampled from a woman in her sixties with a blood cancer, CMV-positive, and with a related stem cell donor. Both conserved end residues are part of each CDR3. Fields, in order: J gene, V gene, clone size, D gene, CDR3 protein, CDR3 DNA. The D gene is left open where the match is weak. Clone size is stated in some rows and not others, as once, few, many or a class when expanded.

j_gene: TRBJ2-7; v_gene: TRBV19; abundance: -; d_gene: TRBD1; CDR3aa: CASSRDRTYEQYF; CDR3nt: TGTGCCAGTTCGAGGGACAGGACCTACGAGCAGTACTTC
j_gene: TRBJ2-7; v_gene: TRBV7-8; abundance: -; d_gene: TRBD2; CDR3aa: CASSFWTSGRSDEQYF; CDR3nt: TGTGCCAGCAGCTTTTGGACTAGCGGGAGATCCGACGAGCAGTACTTC
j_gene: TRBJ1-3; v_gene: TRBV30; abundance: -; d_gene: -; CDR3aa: CAWSVGDTNSGNTIYF; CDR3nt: TGTGCCTGGAGTGTAGGGGACACTAACTCTGGAAACACCATATATTTT
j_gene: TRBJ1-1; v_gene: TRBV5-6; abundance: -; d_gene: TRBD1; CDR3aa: CASSPSPDRAGEAFF; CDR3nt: TGTGCCAGCAGCCCATCTCCGGACAGGGCCGGTGAAGCTTTCTTT
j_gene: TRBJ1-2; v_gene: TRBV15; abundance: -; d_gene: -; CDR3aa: CATSREQGIYGYTF; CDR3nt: TGTGCCACCAGCAGAGAACAGGGCATCTATGGCTACACCTTC
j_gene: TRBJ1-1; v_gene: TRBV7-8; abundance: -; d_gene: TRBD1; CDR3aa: CASSYGQGVSANTEAFF; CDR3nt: TGTGCCAGCAGCTATGGACAGGGCGTGTCGGCGAACACTGAAGCTTTCTTT
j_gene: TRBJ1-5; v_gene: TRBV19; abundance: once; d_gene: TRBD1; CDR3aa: CASSKAGTGGDQPQHF; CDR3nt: TGTGCCAGTAGTAAGGCGGGGACAGGAGGGGATCAGCCCCAGCATTTT
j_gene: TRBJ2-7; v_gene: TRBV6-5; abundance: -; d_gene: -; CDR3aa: CASSYSPGQSGEQYF; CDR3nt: TGTGCCAGCAGTTACTCTCCGGGACAATCAGGCGAGCAGTACTTC
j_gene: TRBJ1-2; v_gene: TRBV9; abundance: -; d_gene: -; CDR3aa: CASSGTTGSYGYTF; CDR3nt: TGTGCCAGCAGCGGAACCACAGGGAGCTATGGCTACACCTTC
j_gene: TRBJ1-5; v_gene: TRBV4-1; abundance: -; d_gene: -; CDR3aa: CASSQVSNSAEYQPQHF; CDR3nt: TGCGCCAGCAGCCAAGTTTCAAATTCCGCGGAATATCAGCCCCAGCATTTT
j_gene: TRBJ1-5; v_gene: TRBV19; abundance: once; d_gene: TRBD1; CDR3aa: CASSIRQGLSNQPQHF; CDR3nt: TGTGCCAGTAGTATCCGACAGGGTCTTAGCAATCAGCCCCAGCATTTT
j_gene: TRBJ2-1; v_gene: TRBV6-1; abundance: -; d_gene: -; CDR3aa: CASSLGAGDEQFF; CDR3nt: TGTGCCAGCAGTTTAGGGGCTGGCGATGAGCAGTTCTTC
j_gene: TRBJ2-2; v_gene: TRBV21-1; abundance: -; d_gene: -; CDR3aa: CASSKVGANTGELFF; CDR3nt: TGTGCCAGCAGCAAAGTCGGGGCGAACACCGGGGAGCTGTTTTTT
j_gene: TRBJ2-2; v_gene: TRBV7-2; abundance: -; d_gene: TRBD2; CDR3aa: CASSSKGGSSTGELFF; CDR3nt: TGTGCCAGCAGCTCCAAGGGCGGGAGTAGCACCGGGGAGCTGTTTTTT
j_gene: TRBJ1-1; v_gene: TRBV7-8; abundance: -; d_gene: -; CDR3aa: CASSLQVNTEAFF; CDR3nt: TGTGCCAGCAGCTTACAGGTTAACACTGAAGCTTTCTTT
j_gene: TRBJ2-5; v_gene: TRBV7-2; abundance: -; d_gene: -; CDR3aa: CASSFGRQETQYF; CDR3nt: TGTGCCAGCAGCTTTGGGCGACAAGAGACCCAGTACTTC
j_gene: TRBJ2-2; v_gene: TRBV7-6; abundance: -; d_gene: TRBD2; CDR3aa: CASYPRTSGSWVDTGELFF; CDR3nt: TGTGCCAGCTATCCCAGGACTAGCGGGAGCTGGGTTGACACCGGGGAGCTGTTTTTT
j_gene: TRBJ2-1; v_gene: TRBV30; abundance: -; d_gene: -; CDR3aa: CAWSGGWELNNEQFF; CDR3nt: TGTGCCTGGAGTGGAGGGTGGGAACTGAACAATGAGCAGTTCTTC
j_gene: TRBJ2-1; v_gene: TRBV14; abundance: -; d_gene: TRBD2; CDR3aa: CASSQDPTSGNEQFF; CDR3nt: TGTGCCAGCAGCCAAGATCCGACTAGCGGCAATGAGCAGTTCTTC
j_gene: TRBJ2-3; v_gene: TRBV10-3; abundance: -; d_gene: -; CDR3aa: CAIRSSGGADTQYF; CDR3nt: TGTGCCATCAGAAGTAGCGGAGGGGCAGATACGCAGTATTTT
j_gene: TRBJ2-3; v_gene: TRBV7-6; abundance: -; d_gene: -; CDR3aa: CASAGRVTDTQYF; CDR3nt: TGTGCCAGCGCGGGACGGGTCACAGATACGCAGTATTTT
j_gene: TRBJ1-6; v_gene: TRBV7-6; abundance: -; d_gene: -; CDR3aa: CASSLGASPLHF; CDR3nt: TGTGCCAGCAGCTTAGGGGCTTCACCCCTCCACTTT
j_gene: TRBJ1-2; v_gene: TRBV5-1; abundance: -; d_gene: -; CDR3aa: CASSLEGDYGYTF; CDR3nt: TGCGCCAGCAGCTTGGAGGGGGACTATGGCTACACCTTC
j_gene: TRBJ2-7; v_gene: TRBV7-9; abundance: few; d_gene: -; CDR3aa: CASSFRQAHEQYF; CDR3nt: TGTGCCAGCAGCTTCAGACAGGCCCACGAGCAGTACTTC
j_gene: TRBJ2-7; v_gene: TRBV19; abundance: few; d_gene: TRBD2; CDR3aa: CASSIDRTSGRYEQYF; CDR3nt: TGTGCCAGTAGTATAGATCGGACTAGCGGGCGCTACGAGCAGTACTTC
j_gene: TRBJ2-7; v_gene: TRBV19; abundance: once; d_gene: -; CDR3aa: CASSIDQTAEQYF; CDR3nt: TGTGCCAGTAGTATAGATCAAACAGCCGAGCAGTACTTC
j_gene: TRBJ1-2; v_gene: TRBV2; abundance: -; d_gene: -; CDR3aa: CASRRSPGTLYGYTF; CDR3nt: TGTGCCAGCAGAAGAAGCCCCGGGACTCTCTATGGCTACACCTTC
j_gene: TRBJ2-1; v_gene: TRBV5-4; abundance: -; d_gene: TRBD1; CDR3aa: CASSLTGGAEQFF; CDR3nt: TGTGCCAGCAGCTTGACAGGGGGCGCTGAGCAGTTCTTC
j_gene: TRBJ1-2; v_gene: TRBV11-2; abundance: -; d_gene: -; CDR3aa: CASSLTQVGYTF; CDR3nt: TGTGCCAGCAGCCTCACACAAGTAGGCTACACCTTC
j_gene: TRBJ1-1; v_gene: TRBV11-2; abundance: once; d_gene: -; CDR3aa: CASSLLPRPNTEAFF; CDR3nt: TGTGCCAGCAGCCTACTACCTAGGCCGAACACTGAAGCTTTCTTT
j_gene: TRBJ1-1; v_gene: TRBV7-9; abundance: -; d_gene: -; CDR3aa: CASSLLVNTEAFF; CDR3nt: TGTGCCAGCAGCCTACTTGTGAACACTGAAGCTTTCTTT
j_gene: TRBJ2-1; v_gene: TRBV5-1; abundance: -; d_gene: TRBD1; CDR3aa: CASSPRQGPYNEQFF; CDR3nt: TGCGCCAGCAGCCCGCGACAGGGGCCCTACAATGAGCAGTTCTTC
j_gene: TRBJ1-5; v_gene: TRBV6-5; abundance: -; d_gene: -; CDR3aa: CASSYPGGPPHF; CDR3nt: TGTGCCAGCAGTTACCCTGGAGGGCCTCCGCATTTT
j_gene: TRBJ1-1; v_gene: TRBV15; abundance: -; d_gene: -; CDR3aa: CATSREGHPNTEAFF; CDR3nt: TGTGCCACCAGCAGAGAAGGACACCCGAACACTGAAGCTTTCTTT
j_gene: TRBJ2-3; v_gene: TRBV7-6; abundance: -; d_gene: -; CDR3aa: CASSLGGNPDTQYF; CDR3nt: TGTGCCAGCAGCTTAGGAGGGAACCCAGATACGCAGTATTTT
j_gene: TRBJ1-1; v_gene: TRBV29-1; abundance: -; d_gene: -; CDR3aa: CSVQSWGEHEAFF; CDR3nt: TGCAGCGTTCAATCGTGGGGAGAACATGAAGCTTTCTTT
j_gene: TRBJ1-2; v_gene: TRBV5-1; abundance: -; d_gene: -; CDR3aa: CASSLDSDRPNYGYTF; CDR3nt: TGCGCCAGCAGCTTAGATTCGGACAGACCTAACTATGGCTACACCTTC
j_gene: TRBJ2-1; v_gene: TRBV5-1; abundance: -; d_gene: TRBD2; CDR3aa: CASSGALAGNNEQFF; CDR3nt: TGCGCCAGCAGCGGCGCTCTAGCGGGGAACAATGAGCAGTTCTTC
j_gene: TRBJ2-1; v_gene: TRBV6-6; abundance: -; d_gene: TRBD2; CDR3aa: CASRQAGGNNEQFF; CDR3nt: TGTGCCAGCAGACAAGCGGGAGGGAACAATGAGCAGTTCTTC
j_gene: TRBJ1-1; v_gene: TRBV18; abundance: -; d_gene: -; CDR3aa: CASSPVIGTEAFF; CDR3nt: TGTGCCAGCTCACCAGTTATCGGGACTGAAGCTTTCTTT
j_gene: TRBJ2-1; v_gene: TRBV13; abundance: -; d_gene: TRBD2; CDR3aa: CASTPRGRTSGLNEQFF; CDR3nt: TGTGCCAGCACCCCCCGGGGACGGACTAGCGGACTCAATGAGCAGTTCTTC
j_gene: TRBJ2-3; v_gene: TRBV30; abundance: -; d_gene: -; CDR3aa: CAWSRNTQYF; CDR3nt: TGTGCCTGGAGCAGAAATACGCAGTATTTT
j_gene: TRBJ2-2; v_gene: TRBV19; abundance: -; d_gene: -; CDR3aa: CASTPSHQAEDTGELFF; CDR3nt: TGTGCCAGTACCCCCTCCCACCAGGCGGAGGACACCGGGGAGCTGTTTTTT
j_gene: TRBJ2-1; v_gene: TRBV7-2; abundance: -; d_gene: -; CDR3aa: CASSPSVGLNDNEQFF; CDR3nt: TGTGCCAGCAGCCCGTCGGTGGGGCTGAACGACAATGAGCAGTTCTTC
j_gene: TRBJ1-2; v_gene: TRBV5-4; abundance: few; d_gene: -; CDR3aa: CASSPEGGDYGYTF; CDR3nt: TGTGCCAGCAGCCCGGAGGGCGGGGACTATGGCTACACCTTC
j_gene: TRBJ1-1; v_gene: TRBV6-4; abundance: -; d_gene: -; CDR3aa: CASRRGPLADTEAFF; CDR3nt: TGTGCCTCCCGACGAGGGCCCTTGGCGGACACTGAAGCTTTCTTT